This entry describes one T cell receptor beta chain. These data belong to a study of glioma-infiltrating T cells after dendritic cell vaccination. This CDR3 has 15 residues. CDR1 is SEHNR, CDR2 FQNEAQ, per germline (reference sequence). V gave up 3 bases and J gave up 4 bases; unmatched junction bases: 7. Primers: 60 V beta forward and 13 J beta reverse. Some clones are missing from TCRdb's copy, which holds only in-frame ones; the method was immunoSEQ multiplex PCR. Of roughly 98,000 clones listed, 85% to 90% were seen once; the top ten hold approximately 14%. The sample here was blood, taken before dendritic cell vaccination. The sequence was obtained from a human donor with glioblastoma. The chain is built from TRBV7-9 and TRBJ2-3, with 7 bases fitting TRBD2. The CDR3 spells CASSFLAVGADTQYF. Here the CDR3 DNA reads TGTGCCAGCAGCTTCCTAGCGGTCGGTGCAGATACGCAGTATTTT.